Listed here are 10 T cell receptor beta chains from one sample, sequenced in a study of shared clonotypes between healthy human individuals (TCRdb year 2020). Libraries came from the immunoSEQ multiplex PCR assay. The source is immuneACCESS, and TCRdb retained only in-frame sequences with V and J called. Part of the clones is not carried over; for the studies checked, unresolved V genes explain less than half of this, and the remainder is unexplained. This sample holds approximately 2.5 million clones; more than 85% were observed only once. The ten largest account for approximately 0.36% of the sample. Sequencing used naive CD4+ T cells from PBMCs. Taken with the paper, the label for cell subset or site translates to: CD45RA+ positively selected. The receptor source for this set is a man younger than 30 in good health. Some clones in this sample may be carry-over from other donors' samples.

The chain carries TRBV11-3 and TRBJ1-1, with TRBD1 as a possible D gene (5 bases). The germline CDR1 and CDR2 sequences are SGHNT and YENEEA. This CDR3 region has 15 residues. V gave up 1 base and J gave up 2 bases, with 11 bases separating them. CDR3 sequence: CASSLGGRSNTEAFF. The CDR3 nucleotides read TGTGCCAGCAGCTTAGGGGGACGGAGTAACACTGAAGCTTTCTTT.

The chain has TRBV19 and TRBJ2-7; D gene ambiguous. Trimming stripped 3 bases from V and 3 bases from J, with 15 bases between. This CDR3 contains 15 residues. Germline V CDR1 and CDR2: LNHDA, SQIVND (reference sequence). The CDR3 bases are TGTGCCAGTAGTATGGCCGGGTCACCCGGCTACGAGCAGTACTTC. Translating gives CASSMAGSPGYEQYF.

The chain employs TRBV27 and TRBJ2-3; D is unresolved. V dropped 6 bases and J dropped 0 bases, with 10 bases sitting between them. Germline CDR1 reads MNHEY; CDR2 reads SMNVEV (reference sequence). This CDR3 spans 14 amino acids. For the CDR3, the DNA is TGTGCCAGCAGAAGGACCCAAAGCACAGATACGCAGTATTTT. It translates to CASRRTQSTDTQYF.

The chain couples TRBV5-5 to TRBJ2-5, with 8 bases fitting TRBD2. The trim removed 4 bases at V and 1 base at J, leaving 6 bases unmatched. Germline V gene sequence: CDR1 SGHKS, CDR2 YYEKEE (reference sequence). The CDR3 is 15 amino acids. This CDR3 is CASSAGGVSQETQYF. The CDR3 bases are TGTGCCAGCAGCGCGGGGGGAGTATCCCAAGAGACCCAGTACTTC.

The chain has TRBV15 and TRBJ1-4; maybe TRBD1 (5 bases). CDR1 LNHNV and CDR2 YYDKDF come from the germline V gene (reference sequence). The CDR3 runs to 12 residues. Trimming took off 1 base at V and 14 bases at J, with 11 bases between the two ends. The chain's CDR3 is CATSRGVEGLFF. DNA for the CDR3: TGTGCCACCAGCAGAGGTGTAGAGGGGCTGTTTTTT.

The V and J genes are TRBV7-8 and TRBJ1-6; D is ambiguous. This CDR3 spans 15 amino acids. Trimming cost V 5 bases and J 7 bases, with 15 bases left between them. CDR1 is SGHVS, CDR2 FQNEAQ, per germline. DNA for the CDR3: TGTGCCAGCAGCAGAGGCCCTCCTGGGAATTCACCCCTCCACTTT. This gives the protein CASSRGPPGNSPLHF.

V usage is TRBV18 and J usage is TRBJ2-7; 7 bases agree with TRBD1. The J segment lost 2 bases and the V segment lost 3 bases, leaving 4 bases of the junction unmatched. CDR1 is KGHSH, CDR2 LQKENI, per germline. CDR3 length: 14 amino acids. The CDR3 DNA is TGTGCCAGCTCACCCAGGGACAGCACCTACGAGCAGTACTTC. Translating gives CASSPRDSTYEQYF.

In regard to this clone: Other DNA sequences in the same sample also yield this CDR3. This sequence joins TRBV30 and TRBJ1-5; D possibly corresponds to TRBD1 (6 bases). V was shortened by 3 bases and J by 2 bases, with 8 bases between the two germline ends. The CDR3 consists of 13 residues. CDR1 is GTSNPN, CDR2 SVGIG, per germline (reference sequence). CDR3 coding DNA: TGTGCCTGGAGAGGGGGGGGCAATCAGCCCCAGCATTTT. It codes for CAWRGGGNQPQHF.

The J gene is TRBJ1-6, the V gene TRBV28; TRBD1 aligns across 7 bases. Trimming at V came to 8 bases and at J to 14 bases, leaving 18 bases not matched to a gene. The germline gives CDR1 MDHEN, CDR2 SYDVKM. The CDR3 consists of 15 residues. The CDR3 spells CASLTKDREPSTLHF. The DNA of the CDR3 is TGTGCCAGCCTGACGAAAGACAGGGAACCATCGACCCTCCACTTT.

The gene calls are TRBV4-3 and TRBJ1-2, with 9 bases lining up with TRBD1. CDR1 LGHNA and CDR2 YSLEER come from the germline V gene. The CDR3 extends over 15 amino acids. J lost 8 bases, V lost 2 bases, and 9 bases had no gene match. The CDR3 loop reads CASSQFPDRGSGYTF. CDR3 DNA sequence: TGCGCCAGCAGCCAATTTCCGGACAGGGGTAGCGGCTACACCTTC.